This TCR beta chain is from a study of T cell responses to AZD1222 COVID-19 vaccine. This CDR3 contains 13 residues. Germline loops: CDR1 MGHRA, CDR2 YSYEKL. Trimming took 1 base from V and 8 from J, leaving 6 bases between them. Some clones are missing from TCRdb's copy, which holds only in-frame ones; the method was immunoSEQ multiplex PCR. The table lists about 120,000 clones, 84% of them singletons. Regarding the study as a whole: Vaccine-related CD4 TCRs covered spike, predominating at 160-218 and 743-854. White British ancestry dominated among donors, who included more females, and clonal diversity was possibly underestimated. Spike-specific TCR repertoires showed rising breadth and depth after two AZD1222 doses. Targets within unmutated variant regions were reportedly found for nearly half of spike-specific TCRs.

About this clone: Its target is not known.

Source: peripheral blood, taken on day 0 of AZD1222 vaccination. The TCR originated in an adult in good health. The gene calls are TRBV4-1 and TRBJ1-6; D is uncertain. Here the CDR3 reads CASSQVADSPLHF. The CDR3 nucleotides are TGCGCCAGCAGCCAAGTCGCGGATTCACCCCTCCACTTT.